These 29 T cell receptor beta chains share one sample of origin, sequenced in a study of shared clonotypes between healthy human individuals (TCRdb year 2020). The library was prepared using the immunoSEQ multiplex PCR assay. TCRdb carries this immuneACCESS record with in-frame sequences only. Its versions omit some clonotypes, under half of them owing to an unresolved V gene in the studies checked, with the rest unexplained. This sample holds just over 2,000,000 clones; about 95% were observed only once. Jointly, the top ten make up roughly 1% of the sample. CD8 naive samples were obtained by positive selection for CCR7 among CD45RO-negative cells, yielding a CD45RA+CCR7+ population from which TemRA cells were excluded. The specimen sequenced was naive CD8+ T cells sorted from blood. What this sample's cell subset or site label stands for: CD45RA+CCR7+. The receptor source for this set is a man aged 18 to 35 in good health.

On this clone itself: This CDR3 is also generated by other DNA sequences in the sample. The chain employs TRBV27 and TRBJ1-5; a weak D match, TRBD1 (6 bases). V dropped 3 bases and J dropped 1 base, with 7 bases sitting between them. This CDR3 is built from 14 residues. Germline V gene data show CDR1 as MNHEY and CDR2 as SMNVEV (reference sequence). The CDR3 spells CASSFTGSNQPQHF. The CDR3 DNA reads TGTGCCAGCAGTTTCACAGGGAGCAATCAGCCCCAGCATTTT.

A note on this clone: Other DNA sequences in this specimen translate into the identical CDR3. CDR3 sequence reads: CASSSRGGTEAFF. The DNA for the CDR3 is TGTGCCAGCAGTTCCAGGGGTGGGACTGAAGCTTTCTTT. The rearrangement uses TRBV27 and TRBJ1-1, with D maybe TRBD1 (6 bases). The V end was cut by 4 bases, the J end by 5 bases, with 11 bases between. The CDR3 extends over 13 amino acids. The germline V gene encodes CDR1 MNHEY and CDR2 SMNVEV (reference sequence).

The chain employs TRBV9 and TRBJ2-7; 12 bases align to TRBD2. Germline assignment: CDR1 SGDLS and CDR2 YYNGEE. This CDR3 has 16 amino acids. V dropped 3 bases and J dropped 2; count of bases not matched to a gene: 6. The CDR3 sequence: CASSGTSGDLPYEQYF. The CDR3 region has the DNA TGTGCCAGCAGCGGGACTAGCGGGGACCTTCCCTACGAGCAGTACTTC.

The chain is built from TRBV15 and TRBJ1-2; no definite D call. Germline CDR1 is LNHNV and CDR2 is YYDKDF (reference sequence). The V end was cut by 4 bases, the J end by 4 bases, with 16 bases between. The CDR3 sequence is 15 residues long. The chain's CDR3 is CATSNLRRETYGYTF. DNA for the CDR3: TGTGCCACCAGCAATTTGCGGCGGGAGACCTATGGCTACACCTTC.

For this clone: Different DNA sequences within this sample yield the same CDR3. The V and J genes are TRBV7-9 and TRBJ2-7; 11 bases map to TRBD1. The germline V gene has CDR1 SEHNR and CDR2 FQNEAQ (reference sequence). V dropped 4 bases and J dropped 4; count of bases not matched to a gene: 3. The CDR3 runs to 14 residues. The CDR3 nucleotides read TGTGCCAGCAGCTCCGGACAGGGGGCTTACGAGCAGTACTTC. Its protein is CASSSGQGAYEQYF. Filled out from reference TRBV7-9 and TRBJ2-7, the complete variable domain reads DTGVSQNPRHKITKRGQNVTFRCDPISEHNRLYWYRQTLGQGPEFLTYFQNEAQLEKSRLLSDRFSAERPKGSFSTLEIQRTEQGDSAMYLCASSSGQGAYEQYFGPGTRLTVT.

About this clone itself: Other DNA sequences from this sample encode an identical CDR3 as well. The rearrangement uses TRBV28 and TRBJ1-1; D gene unclear. Trimming shortened V by 3 bases and J by 4 bases, and 9 bases separated the two germline ends. CDR1 MDHEN and CDR2 SYDVKM come from the germline V gene. The CDR3 runs 13 residues. CDR3 nucleotides: TGTGCCAGCAGTTTCGGTGCGGGCACTGAAGCTTTCTTT. Translated, it gives CASSFGAGTEAFF. The full variable domain, in which reference TRBV28 and TRBJ1-1 provide the parts outside the CDR3, is DVKVTQSSRYLVKRTGEKVFLECVQDMDHENMFWYRQDPGLGLRLIYFSYDVKMKEKGDIPEGYSVSREKKERFSLILESASTNQTSMYLCASSFGAGTEAFFGQGTRLTVV.

Turning to this clone: Additional DNA sequences in this sample encode the identical CDR3. The genes are TRBV28 and TRBJ2-7; D gene ambiguous. V lost 2 bases and J lost 3, with 8 bases in between. CDR3 length: 13 amino acids. The germline V gene encodes CDR1 MDHEN and CDR2 SYDVKM. The CDR3 bases are TGTGCCAGCAGTTTAGGCCGAATCTACGAGCAGTACTTC. Amino acid sequence: CASSLGRIYEQYF.

This chain uses TRBV11-2 with TRBJ2-7; the D gene is possibly TRBD2 (5 bases). Germline CDR1 and CDR2: SGHAT and FQNNGV. The length of the CDR3 is 13 residues. V was trimmed by 3 bases and J by 0 bases, leaving 6 bases between them. Here the CDR3 DNA reads TGTGCCAGCAGCTTCGGGAACTCCTACGAGCAGTACTTC. Translation gives CASSFGNSYEQYF.

The J gene is TRBJ1-2, the V gene TRBV5-1; 8 bases line up with TRBD1. The CDR3 loop spans 17 amino acids. V was clipped by 0 bases and J by 3 bases; unmatched bases: 10. Germline V gene data show CDR1 as SGHRS and CDR2 as YFSETQ. The CDR3 sequence is CASSLDGTGGGDYGYTF. The CDR3 coding sequence is TGCGCCAGCAGCTTGGACGGGACAGGTGGAGGGGACTATGGCTACACCTTC.

The chain employs TRBV11-2 and TRBJ2-1, with 11 bases matching TRBD1. With 4 bases clipped from V and 11 bases from J, the junction kept 10 bases outside the gene matches. Looked up from germline, CDR1 is SGHAT and CDR2 is FQNNGV. The CDR3 extends over 15 amino acids. CDR3 loop: CASSSGQGGVMKQFF. The DNA of the CDR3 is TGTGCCAGCAGCTCGGGACAGGGGGGGGTTATGAAGCAGTTCTTC.

This chain uses TRBV11-2 with TRBJ1-4; D gene uncertain. CDR3 length equals 16 residues. Trimming took off 3 bases at V and 4 bases at J, with 15 bases between the two ends. Germline lookup yields CDR1 SGHAT and CDR2 FQNNGV. CDR3 coding DNA: TGTGCCAGCAGCTTTGGCAGCGAGAGGGATAATGAAAAACTGTTTTTT. Encoded protein: CASSFGSERDNEKLFF.

The count of this clone is one. This chain uses TRBV9 with TRBJ2-3; D uncertain. V lost 3 bases and J 2 bases, leaving 10 bases between the germline ends. This CDR3 is built from 14 residues. Germline CDR1 and CDR2: SGDLS and YYNGEE. CDR3 DNA: TGTGCCAGCAGCGATATTGGGTACACAGATACGCAGTATTTT. It specifies CASSDIGYTDTQYF. Together with reference TRBV9 and TRBJ2-3, the CDR3 gives the full variable domain: DSGVTQTPKHLITATGQRVTLRCSPRSGDLSVYWYQQSLDQGLQFLIQYYNGEERAKGNILERFSAQQFPDLHSELNLSSLELGDSALYFCASSDIGYTDTQYFGPGTRLTVL.

The V gene is TRBV7-9, the J gene TRBJ2-5, with 11 bases that match TRBD1. The CDR3 contains 16 residues. Per the germline V gene, CDR1 is SEHNR and CDR2 is FQNEAQ (reference sequence). Trimming cost V 5 bases and J 4 bases; bases outside gene matches: 9. CDR3 residues: CASSLDGTGGSETQYF. The CDR3, as DNA: TGTGCCAGCAGCCTAGACGGGACAGGGGGTTCAGAGACCCAGTACTTC.

A single count supports this clone. The chain couples TRBV5-1 to TRBJ2-7, with D unresolved. The ends were cut back, 1 base at V and 3 bases at J, with 8 bases in the middle. The CDR3 length is 13 residues. From germline, CDR1 is SGHRS and CDR2 YFSETQ. This chain's CDR3 is CASSLSTLYEQYF. CDR3 bases: TGCGCCAGCAGCTTGAGTACCCTCTACGAGCAGTACTTC.

This clone has more than one count but fewer than ten. The chain couples TRBV6-4 to TRBJ2-3, with a possible D match to TRBD2 (5 bases). Germline CDR1 MRHNA, CDR2 SNTAGT. The V and J ends lost 7 bases and 1 base respectively, with 15 bases between them. The CDR3 covers 15 residues. DNA of the CDR3: TGTGCCAGCAAAGGCTTACAGAGGGGCACAGATACGCAGTATTTT. This translates into CASKGLQRGTDTQYF.

The chain joins TRBV4-1 to TRBJ2-7, with D possibly being TRBD1 (6 bases). The V end was cut by 0 bases, the J end by 7 bases, with 16 bases between. CDR1 is MGHRA, CDR2 YSYEKL, per germline. The CDR3 consists of 15 residues. CDR3 sequence (DNA): TGCGCCAGCAGCCAAGATCCGGGACAAATGGGGGAGCAGTACTTC. Its translation is CASSQDPGQMGEQYF.

The rearrangement joins TRBV2 to TRBJ2-4; the D gene is possibly TRBD2 (5 bases). CDR3 length equals 13 residues. The germline CDR1 and CDR2 sequences are SNHLY and FYNNEI. The V end was cut by 7 bases, the J end by 5 bases, with 12 bases between. In DNA, the CDR3 is TGTGCCAGCACCTCCAACGGGGAAAACATTCAGTACTTC. It codes for CASTSNGENIQYF.

The chain combines TRBV19 with TRBJ2-7, with D unclear. CDR3 length: 15 amino acids. Germline V gene data show CDR1 as LNHDA and CDR2 as SQIVND (reference sequence). V was shortened by 0 bases and J by 2 bases, with 11 bases between the two germline ends. The CDR3: CASSIDAGEAYEQYF. In DNA form, the CDR3 reads TGTGCCAGTAGTATAGACGCCGGAGAGGCCTACGAGCAGTACTTC. Drawing the rest from reference TRBV19 and TRBJ2-7, the complete variable domain is DGGITQSPKYLFRKEGQNVTLSCEQNLNHDAMYWYRQDPGQGLRLIYYSQIVNDFQKGDIAEGYSVSREKKESFPLTVTSAQKNPTAFYLCASSIDAGEAYEQYFGPGTRLTVT.

The rearrangement uses TRBV27 and TRBJ1-5, with TRBD1 matching 11 bases. Germline V lookup: CDR1 MNHEY, CDR2 SMNVEV (reference sequence). CDR3 length: 17 residues. V shed 2 bases, J shed 0 bases, and the junction held 3 bases outside the gene matches. The CDR3 reads CASSLGTGGYSNQPQHF. CDR3 DNA sequence: TGTGCCAGCAGTTTAGGGACAGGGGGTTATAGCAATCAGCCCCAGCATTTT.

This clone was found a few times. Other nucleotide sequences in the sample specify the same CDR3. The CDR3 nucleotides are TGTGCCAGCACCCCGACAGGGAGCTCCTACGAGCAGTACTTC. Encoded protein: CASTPTGSSYEQYF. V and J are TRBV27 and TRBJ2-7; the match to TRBD1 covers 7 bases. V dropped 7 bases and J dropped 0; count of bases not matched to a gene: 6. Germline CDR1 and CDR2: MNHEY and SMNVEV (reference sequence). The CDR3 loop spans 14 amino acids.

In regard to this clone: The same CDR3 also results from other DNA sequences found in this sample. The DNA of the CDR3 is TGTGCCAGCAGCCCAGACAGCTCCTACGAGCAGTACTTC. Encoded protein: CASSPDSSYEQYF. The gene calls are TRBV5-6 and TRBJ2-7, with D possibly TRBD1 on 5 matching bases. CDR3 length: 13 amino acids. Per the germline V gene, CDR1 is SGHDT and CDR2 is YYEEEE. Trimming left V 4 bases short and J 0 bases short, with 8 bases between.

This clone was seen just once. This chain connects TRBV4-1 to TRBJ2-3; D might be TRBD1 (6 bases). Germline values: CDR1 MGHRA, CDR2 YSYEKL. V lost 0 bases and J 5 bases, leaving 18 bases between the germline ends. This CDR3 has 17 residues. The CDR3 DNA is TGCGCCAGCAGCCAAGAGGGGGCCGGATACTTCGGAGATACGCAGTATTTT. Translating it yields CASSQEGAGYFGDTQYF.

J is TRBJ1-1 and V is TRBV30; TRBD1 matches 7 bases. V lost 7 bases, J lost 1 base, and 6 bases stayed unmatched. The CDR3 runs 13 residues. Germline V gene sequence: CDR1 GTSNPN, CDR2 SVGIG (reference sequence). The CDR3 DNA follows: TGTGCCTCTACAGGGGACGGGAACACTGAAGCTTTCTTT. Its protein is CASTGDGNTEAFF.

The gene calls are TRBV5-1 and TRBJ2-5, with a possible D match to TRBD2 (6 bases). The V end lost 0 bases, the J end lost 2 bases, and 11 bases lay between the germline ends. The CDR3 is 15 amino acids. CDR1 is SGHRS and CDR2 is YFSETQ in the germline V gene. CDR3 sequence: CASSLEGGEQETQYF. The CDR3 DNA sequence: TGCGCCAGCAGCTTGGAAGGAGGGGAACAAGAGACCCAGTACTTC.

This clone appeared a single time. This chain uses TRBV7-9 with TRBJ1-1, with TRBD1 matching over 7 bases. Germline V lookup: CDR1 SEHNR, CDR2 FQNEAQ (reference sequence). The V gene end was trimmed by 5 bases and the J gene end by 1 base; junction bases not matched to a gene: 4. The CDR3 contains 14 residues. The CDR3 DNA reads TGTGCCAGCAGCCGACAGGGTTGGAACACTGAAGCTTTCTTT. This encodes CASSRQGWNTEAFF.

CDR3 bases: TGTGCCAGCAGCTTAGAAGCTAGCGGGGGAACAGCAGATACGCAGTATTTT. Residues: CASSLEASGGTADTQYF. This chain joins TRBV7-6 and TRBJ2-3; TRBD2 matches 10 bases. This CDR3 spans 17 amino acids. Losses at the gene ends were 1 base for V and 4 bases for J; bases not matched to a gene: 8. Germline CDR1 SGHVS, CDR2 FNYEAQ.

The chain combines TRBV11-2 with TRBJ2-5; D tentatively fits TRBD1 or TRBD2 (5 bases each). From germline, CDR1 is SGHAT and CDR2 FQNNGV. This CDR3 has 15 amino acids. V lost 5 bases and J 1 base, leaving 14 bases between the germline ends. The CDR3 region has the DNA TGTGCCAGCAGCCTCATTTGGGGGTTCCAAGAGACCCAGTACTTC. This codes for CASSLIWGFQETQYF.

This chain uses TRBV6-6 with TRBJ1-2, with D tentatively TRBD1 (5 bases). Germline CDR1 is MNHNY and CDR2 is SVGAGI (reference sequence). The CDR3 sequence is 15 residues long. Trimming cost V 2 bases and J 4 bases, with 14 bases left between them. In DNA, the CDR3 is TGTGCCAGCAGTTACCAGGGCAGGGACGTCTATGGCTACACCTTC. It yields the protein CASSYQGRDVYGYTF.

This clone was counted a single time. The CDR3 spells CASSYSRTSYNYEQYF. The CDR3 bases are TGTGCCAGCAGTTACTCTCGGACTAGCTATAACTACGAGCAGTACTTC. V is TRBV6-5 and J is TRBJ2-7; 8 bases line up with TRBD2. J gave up 3 bases and V 0 bases, and 7 bases lay outside the gene matches. Germline V gene sequence: CDR1 MNHEY, CDR2 SVGAGI. This CDR3 region has 16 residues.